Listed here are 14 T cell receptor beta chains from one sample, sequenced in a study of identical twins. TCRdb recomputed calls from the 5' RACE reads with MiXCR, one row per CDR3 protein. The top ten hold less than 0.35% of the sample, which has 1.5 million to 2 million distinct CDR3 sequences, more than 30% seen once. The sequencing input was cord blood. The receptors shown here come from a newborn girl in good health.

CDR3 sequence reads: CAIGGTGVGQPQHF. The CDR3 nucleotides are TGTGCCATCGGCGGGACAGGGGTGGGACAGCCCCAGCATTTT. The V call is TRBV10-3, the J call TRBJ1-5; 10 bases fit TRBD1. The V segment lost 8 bases and the J segment 7 bases; nucleotides outside the gene matches: 8. The CDR3 has 14 residues. In germline, CDR1 is ENHRY, CDR2 SYGVKD.

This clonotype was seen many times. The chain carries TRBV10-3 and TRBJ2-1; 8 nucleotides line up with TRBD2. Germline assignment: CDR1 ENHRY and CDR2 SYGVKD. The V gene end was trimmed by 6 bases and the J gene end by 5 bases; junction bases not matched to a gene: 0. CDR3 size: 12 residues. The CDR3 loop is CAIRAGDNEQFF. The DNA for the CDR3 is TGTGCCATCAGAGCGGGGGACAATGAGCAGTTCTTC.

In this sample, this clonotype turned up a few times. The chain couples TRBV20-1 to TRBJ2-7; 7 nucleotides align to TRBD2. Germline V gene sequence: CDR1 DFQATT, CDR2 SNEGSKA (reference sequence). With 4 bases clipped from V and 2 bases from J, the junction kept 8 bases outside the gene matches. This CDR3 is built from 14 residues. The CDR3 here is CSAITGTTAYEQYF. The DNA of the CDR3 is TGCAGTGCTATAACCGGGACTACTGCCTACGAGCAGTACTTC.

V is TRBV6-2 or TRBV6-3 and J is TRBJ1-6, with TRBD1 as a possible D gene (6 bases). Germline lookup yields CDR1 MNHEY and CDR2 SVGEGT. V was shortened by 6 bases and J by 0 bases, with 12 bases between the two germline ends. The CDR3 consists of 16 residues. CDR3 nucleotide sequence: TGTGCCAGCAGGCCTACAGGGAGCTCCTATAATTCACCCCTCCACTTT. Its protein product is CASRPTGSSYNSPLHF.

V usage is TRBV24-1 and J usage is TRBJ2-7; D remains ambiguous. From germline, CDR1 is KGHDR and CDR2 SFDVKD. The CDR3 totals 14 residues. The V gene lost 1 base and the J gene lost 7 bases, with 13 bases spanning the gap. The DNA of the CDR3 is TGTGCCACCAGTGATTTCTTCTCCCTCCATGAGCAGTACTTC. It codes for CATSDFFSLHEQYF.

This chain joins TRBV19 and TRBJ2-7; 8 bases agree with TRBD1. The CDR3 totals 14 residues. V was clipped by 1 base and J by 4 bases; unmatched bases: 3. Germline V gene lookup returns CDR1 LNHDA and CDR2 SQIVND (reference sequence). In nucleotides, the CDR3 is TGTGCCAGTAGTATAGCCCAGGGGGCGTACGAGCAGTACTTC. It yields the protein CASSIAQGAYEQYF.

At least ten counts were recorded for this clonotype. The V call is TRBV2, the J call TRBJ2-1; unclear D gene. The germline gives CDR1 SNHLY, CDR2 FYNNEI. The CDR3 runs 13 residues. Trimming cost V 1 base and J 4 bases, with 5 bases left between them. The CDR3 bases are TGTGCCAGCAGTGAAGGGCAGTACAATGAGCAGTTCTTC. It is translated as CASSEGQYNEQFF.

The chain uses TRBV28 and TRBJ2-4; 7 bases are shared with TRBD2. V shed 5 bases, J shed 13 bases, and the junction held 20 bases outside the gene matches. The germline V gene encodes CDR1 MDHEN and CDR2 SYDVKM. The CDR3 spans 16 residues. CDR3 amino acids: CASSPASSGGLRKQYF. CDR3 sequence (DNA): TGTGCCAGCAGTCCAGCATCTAGCGGAGGGCTGCGGAAGCAGTACTTC.

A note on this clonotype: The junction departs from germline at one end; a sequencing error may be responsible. The CDR3 reads CPSSLDPGVEAFF. CDR3 nucleotide sequence: TGTCCCAGCAGCTTAGATCCAGGGGTTGAAGCTTTCTTT. V is TRBV11-2 and J is TRBJ1-1; the D gene is possibly TRBD1 (6 bases). Germline-derived CDR1 and CDR2 are SGHAT and FQNNGV. The CDR3 consists of 13 residues.

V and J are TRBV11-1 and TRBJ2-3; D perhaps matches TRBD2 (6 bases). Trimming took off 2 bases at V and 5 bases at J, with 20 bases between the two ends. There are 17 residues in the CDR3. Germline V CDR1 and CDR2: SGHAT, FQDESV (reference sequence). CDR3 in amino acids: CASSLPPRGWGKDTQYF. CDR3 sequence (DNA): TGTGCCAGCAGCTTACCGCCCCGGGGGTGGGGAAAAGATACGCAGTATTTT. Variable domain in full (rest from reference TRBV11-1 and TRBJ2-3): EAEVAQSPRYKITEKSQAVAFWCDPISGHATLYWYRQILGQGPELLVQFQDESVVDDSQLPKDRFSAERLKGVDSTLKIQPAELGDSAMYLCASSLPPRGWGKDTQYFGPGTRLTVL.

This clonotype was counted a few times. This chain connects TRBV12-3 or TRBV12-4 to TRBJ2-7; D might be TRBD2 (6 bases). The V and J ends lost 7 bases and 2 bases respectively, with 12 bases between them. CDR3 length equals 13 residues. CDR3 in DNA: TGTGCCAGCACGAAGGGGAGGACCTACGAGCAGTACTTC. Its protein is CASTKGRTYEQYF.

CDR3 loop: CSAPFDIYNEQFF. In DNA, the CDR3 is TGCAGTGCTCCCTTCGACATTTACAATGAGCAGTTCTTC. The chain is built from TRBV20-1 and TRBJ2-1; D not resolved. Germline CDR1 is DFQATT and CDR2 is SNEGSKA (reference sequence). V was clipped by 5 bases and J by 4 bases, with 12 bases between them. The CDR3 is made up of 13 amino acids.

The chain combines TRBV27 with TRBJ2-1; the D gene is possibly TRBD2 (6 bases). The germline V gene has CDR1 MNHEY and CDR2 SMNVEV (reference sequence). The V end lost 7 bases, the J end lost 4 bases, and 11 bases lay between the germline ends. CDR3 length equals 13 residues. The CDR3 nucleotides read TGTGCCAGCAACGTACGGGGGTACAATGAGCAGTTCTTC. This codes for CASNVRGYNEQFF.

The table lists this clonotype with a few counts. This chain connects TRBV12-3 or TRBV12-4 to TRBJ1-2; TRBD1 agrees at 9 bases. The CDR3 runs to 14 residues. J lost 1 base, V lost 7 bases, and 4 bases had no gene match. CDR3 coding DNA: TGTGCCAGCATTACGGGACAGGGTAACTATGGCTACACCTTC. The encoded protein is CASITGQGNYGYTF.